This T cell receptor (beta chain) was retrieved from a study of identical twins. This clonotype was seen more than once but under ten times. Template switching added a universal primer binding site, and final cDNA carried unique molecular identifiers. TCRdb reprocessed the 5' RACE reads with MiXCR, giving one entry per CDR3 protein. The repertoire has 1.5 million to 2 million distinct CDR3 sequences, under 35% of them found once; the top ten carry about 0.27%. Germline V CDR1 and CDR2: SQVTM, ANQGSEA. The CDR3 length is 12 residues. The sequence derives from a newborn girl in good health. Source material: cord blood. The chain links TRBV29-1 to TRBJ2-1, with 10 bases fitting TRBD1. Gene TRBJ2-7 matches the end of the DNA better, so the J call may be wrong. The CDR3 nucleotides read TGCAGCGTGACAGGGGGCTACAATGAGCAGTACTTC. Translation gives CSVTGGYNEQYF.